Each of the 12 T cell receptor beta chains below was sequenced from the same sample in a study of long-term antiretroviral therapy in people with HIV. The authors ran the immunoSEQ assay, v3.0, at survey level. Clones were read by immunoSEQ multiplex PCR, and TCRdb kept only the in-frame ones, dropping some. The sample gives 20,000 to 25,000 clones, 65% to 85% of which show up once; 7% to 9% is in the top ten. Specimen: unsorted PBMCs, collected 1.2 years after starting antiretroviral therapy. The receptors come from a woman aged 40-49 years with HIV.

This sequence joins TRBV2 and TRBJ2-5; 12 positions match TRBD2. CDR3 size: 16 residues. CDR1 is SNHLY and CDR2 is FYNNEI in the germline V gene. Trimming at V came to 1 base and at J to 4 bases, leaving 4 bases not matched to a gene. The CDR3 reads CASSEGPSGGVETQYF. CDR3 nucleotide sequence: TGTGCCAGCAGTGAAGGCCCTAGCGGGGGGGTAGAGACCCAGTACTTC.

The V gene is TRBV27, the J gene TRBJ2-2; D is perhaps TRBD1 (6 bases). The CDR3 is 15 residues long. Per the germline V gene, CDR1 is MNHEY and CDR2 is SMNVEV (reference sequence). V lost 4 bases, J lost 6 bases, and 15 bases lay in between. As DNA, the CDR3 is TGTGCCAGCAGTTATATATGGGGGCCTGCCGGGGAGCTGTTTTTT. It translates to CASSYIWGPAGELFF.

This clone is a singleton in its sample. This chain joins TRBV19 and TRBJ1-1, with D tentatively TRBD1 (5 bases). Trimming removed 2 bases from V and 1 base from J, with 11 bases in between. Germline V lookup: CDR1 LNHDA, CDR2 SQIVND (reference sequence). This CDR3 contains 15 residues. The CDR3 protein is CASSIWARENTEAFF. CDR3 DNA: TGTGCCAGTAGTATATGGGCCAGGGAGAACACTGAAGCTTTCTTT. The variable domain in full, with the rest retrieved from reference TRBV19 and TRBJ1-1, is DGGITQSPKYLFRKEGQNVTLSCEQNLNHDAMYWYRQDPGQGLRLIYYSQIVNDFQKGDIAEGYSVSREKKESFPLTVTSAQKNPTAFYLCASSIWARENTEAFFGQGTRLTVV.

This chain joins TRBV5-1 and TRBJ2-1; no clear D gene. Germline assignment: CDR1 SGHRS and CDR2 YFSETQ. V was shortened by 4 bases and J by 10 bases, with 12 bases between the two germline ends. The CDR3 covers 12 residues. The CDR3 bases are TGCGCCAGCAGCAATCCGGGTCCCGAGCAGTTCTTC. This gives the protein CASSNPGPEQFF.

V usage is TRBV15 and J usage is TRBJ1-1; D uncertain. Germline V gene lookup returns CDR1 LNHNV and CDR2 YYDKDF (reference sequence). V was pared by 3 bases and J by 7 bases, with 12 bases between. The CDR3 runs to 13 residues. CDR3 nucleotides: TGTGCCACCAGCAGTGGACGGCTGTTTGAAGCTTTCTTT. It is translated as CATSSGRLFEAFF. Complete variable domain (other parts from reference TRBV15 and TRBJ1-1): DAMVIQNPRYQVTQFGKPVTLSCSQTLNHNVMYWYQQKSSQAPKLLFHYYDKDFNNEADTPDNFQSRRPNTSFCFLDIRSPGLGDTAMYLCATSSGRLFEAFFGQGTRLTVV.

The chain carries TRBV6-6 and TRBJ1-1, with 7 bases aligning to TRBD1. Germline loops: CDR1 MNHNY, CDR2 SVGAGI (reference sequence). Trimming removed 7 bases from V and 1 base from J; junction bases left unmatched: 6. There are 14 residues in the CDR3. The CDR3 DNA follows: TGTGCCAGCAAAGCAGGGGGGAAGAACACTGAAGCTTTCTTT. Its translation is CASKAGGKNTEAFF.

This sequence joins TRBV9 and TRBJ1-1, with 9 bases lining up with TRBD1. Germline V gene data show CDR1 as SGDLS and CDR2 as YYNGEE. Losses at the gene ends were 0 bases for V and 0 bases for J; bases not matched to a gene: 3. This CDR3 is 16 amino acids long. For the CDR3, the DNA is TGTGCCAGCAGCGTAGCCGGGACAGGGATGAACACTGAAGCTTTCTTT. Amino acids: CASSVAGTGMNTEAFF.

CDR3 sequence: CASSPQVLAGVSEQYF. The CDR3 coding sequence is TGTGCCAGCTCACCACAAGTACTAGCGGGAGTAAGCGAGCAGTACTTC. This chain links TRBV18 with TRBJ2-7; TRBD2 matches at 11 bases. The CDR3 has 16 residues. Germline CDR1 and CDR2: KGHSH and LQKENI. Trimming cost V 1 base and J 6 bases; bases outside gene matches: 8.

V usage is TRBV28 and J usage is TRBJ2-3, with 9 nucleotides matching TRBD2. The J segment lost 0 bases and the V segment lost 7 bases, leaving 17 bases of the junction unmatched. Germline V gene lookup returns CDR1 MDHEN and CDR2 SYDVKM. The CDR3 is 19 residues long. The CDR3 protein is CASNTYSYLTSGSTDTQYF. The CDR3 DNA reads as TGTGCCAGCAACACTTATTCCTACTTAACTAGCGGGAGCACAGATACGCAGTATTTT.

V gene TRBV5-1 combines with J gene TRBJ2-3; D uncertain. CDR1 and CDR2 from the germline V gene are SGHRS and YFSETQ. The ends were cut back, 0 bases at V and 2 bases at J, with 4 bases in the middle. The CDR3 is 13 amino acids. CDR3 nucleotide sequence: TGCGCCAGCAGCTTGGTACCCACAGATACGCAGTATTTT. Its protein is CASSLVPTDTQYF.

This clone was seen a single time. The chain is built from TRBV19 and TRBJ1-5; 7 bases map to TRBD1. This CDR3 comprises 14 residues. The germline V gene encodes CDR1 LNHDA and CDR2 SQIVND (reference sequence). V lost 5 bases, J lost 4 bases, and 5 bases stayed unmatched. The CDR3 protein is CASSLPGGNQPQHF. The CDR3 bases are TGTGCCAGTAGTCTACCAGGGGGGAATCAGCCCCAGCATTTT.

Here the CDR3 DNA reads TGTGCCAGCAGCCTTACAGGGGGAGGAGGGGAGCTGTTTTTT. Translation gives CASSLTGGGGELFF. This sequence joins TRBV11-2 and TRBJ2-2; TRBD1 matches at 8 bases. Germline CDR1 is SGHAT and CDR2 is FQNNGV. CDR3 size: 14 residues. V gave up 5 bases and J gave up 8 bases; unmatched junction bases: 7.